The entry below gives a single T cell receptor beta chain sequence along with its context. The sample originates from a study of CD8 T cells in Susac syndrome. Bulk CD8+ and CD4+ cells came from magnetic negative isolation; CD8+ TEMRA by FACS. The V end was cut by 1 base, the J end by 3 bases, with 9 bases between. Germline V lookup: CDR1 MGHRA, CDR2 YSYEKL. The CDR3 runs 14 residues. When the RNA was reverse transcribed, random hexamers were used with an input of roughly 0.45 to 1 ug. The CDR3 of TCR beta was amplified by immunoSEQ multiplex PCR across 54 Vbeta and 13 Jbeta. TCRdb itself ran the immunoSEQ multiplex PCR reads through MiXCR, one entry per CDR3 protein. The table includes approximately 80,000 distinct CDR3 sequences, roughly 90% detected once.

Sequencing was carried out using CD8+ T cells from PBMCs. The chain uses TRBV4-1 and TRBJ1-1; maybe TRBD1 (6 bases). The sequence derives from a human donor with multiple sclerosis. CDR3 sequence: CASSQVPGDTEAFF. As DNA, the CDR3 is TGCGCCAGCAGCCAAGTTCCAGGGGACACTGAAGCTTTCTTT.